This entry lists 13 T cell receptor beta chains sequenced from one sample in a study of CD8+ T cells in alopecia areata (dated by TCRdb to the late 2010s). The library was obtained by the immunoSEQ multiplex PCR assay. To provide template for TCR sequencing, every sample had RNA extracted and reverse transcribed into cDNA. The table was pulled from immuneACCESS by TCRdb, which kept in-frame rearrangements only. Such tables lose some clones; where checked, under half of the loss comes from unresolved V genes, and the rest has no known cause. This sample comprises roughly 60,000 clones, just over 45% of them detected only once. Roughly 22% of the sample is held by the ten biggest clonotypes. This specimen's treatment or condition label, per the study, means: oral pan-JAK inhibitor, 5-10 mg twice daily. Source: CD8+ T cells sorted from blood, taken between weeks 36 and 40, from a patient treated with tofacitinib. The receptors originated from a human donor with alopecia areata.

In its sample, this clone was seen a few times. The V gene is TRBV21-1, the J gene TRBJ2-2. TRBV21-1 is noted as a pseudogene. The length of the CDR3 is 15 residues. The CDR3: CATYPRPGGGGELFF. CDR3 coding DNA: TGTGCCACCTACCCCCGCCCAGGGGGGGGCGGGGAGCTGTTTTTT.

The genes are TRBV6-5 and TRBJ2-7; 10 bases align to TRBD1. The V segment lost 7 bases and the J segment 3 bases; nucleotides outside the gene matches: 9. From germline, CDR1 is MNHEY and CDR2 SVGAGI. The CDR3 covers 15 residues. CDR3 sequence reads: CASTSTGTGDYEQYF. The DNA of the CDR3 is TGTGCCAGCACCTCAACCGGGACAGGGGACTACGAGCAGTACTTC.

This sequence joins TRBV29-1 and TRBJ2-5, with 7 bases identical to TRBD2. CDR1 and CDR2 (germline): SQVTM, ANQGSEA. This CDR3 has 12 amino acids. Trimming removed 6 bases from V and 4 bases from J; junction bases left unmatched: 5. DNA for the CDR3: TGCAGCGTGGCAGGGAGGGGAGAGACCCAGTACTTC. It is translated as CSVAGRGETQYF.

The chain combines TRBV27 with TRBJ2-1; no reliable D call. This CDR3 has 15 amino acids. Looked up from germline, CDR1 is MNHEY and CDR2 is SMNVEV (reference sequence). The ends were cut back, 6 bases at V and 4 bases at J, with 16 bases in the middle. The CDR3 spells CASSADRVSYNEQFF. The CDR3 DNA reads as TGTGCCAGCAGCGCCGATCGCGTAAGTTACAATGAGCAGTTCTTC.

A few counts support this clone. The CDR3 DNA follows: TGTGCCAGCGGCGCTAATGAGCAGTTCTTC. Encoded protein: CASGANEQFF. This rearrangement joins TRBV7-9 to TRBJ2-1; D is unclear. Germline CDR1 SEHNR, CDR2 FQNEAQ (reference sequence). V gave up 8 bases and J gave up 7 bases, with 6 bases separating them. This CDR3 contains 10 residues.

This chain connects TRBV9 to TRBJ2-1; maybe TRBD2 (5 bases). The V and J ends lost 4 bases and 0 bases respectively, with 8 bases between them. CDR1 is SGDLS and CDR2 is YYNGEE in the germline V gene. This CDR3 has 14 amino acids. The CDR3 reads CASSPGSSYNEQFF. CDR3 nucleotide sequence: TGTGCCAGCAGCCCGGGAAGCTCCTACAATGAGCAGTTCTTC.

The rearrangement uses TRBV5-6 and TRBJ2-7, with TRBD1 identical over 8 bases. This CDR3 spans 14 amino acids. V shed 0 bases, J shed 5 bases, and the junction held 4 bases outside the gene matches. Germline V CDR1 and CDR2: SGHDT, YYEEEE. CDR3: CASSLGTGWDEQYF. CDR3 bases: TGTGCCAGCAGCTTGGGGACAGGGTGGGACGAGCAGTACTTC.

This chain links TRBV5-1 with TRBJ1-1; D not certain. Trimming cost V 4 bases and J 5 bases, with 18 bases left between them. Per germline, CDR1 SGHRS and CDR2 YFSETQ. This CDR3 spans 15 amino acids. CDR3: CASSPRELGWTEAFF. The CDR3 DNA reads TGCGCCAGCAGCCCCCGAGAACTCGGTTGGACTGAAGCTTTCTTT.

This clone appeared many times. The J gene is TRBJ2-3, the V gene TRBV11-2; D gene ambiguous. V shed 3 bases and J shed 6 bases, with 19 bases lying between them. Germline V lookup: CDR1 SGHAT, CDR2 FQNNGV. CDR3 size: 16 residues. The CDR3 DNA is TGTGCCAGCAGCTTTCGCCCAGACATTCAAATGGATACGCAGTATTTT. It yields the protein CASSFRPDIQMDTQYF.

CDR3 residues: CASTREGEASGANVLTF. For the CDR3, the DNA is TGTGCCAGCACACGGGAGGGGGAGGCCTCTGGGGCCAACGTCCTGACTTTC. V usage is TRBV7-9 and J usage is TRBJ2-6; 8 bases match TRBD2. The germline gives CDR1 SEHNR, CDR2 FQNEAQ (reference sequence). CDR3 length: 17 amino acids. V was pared by 7 bases and J by 0 bases, with 8 bases of the junction left unmatched. The full variable domain, with the rest looked up from reference TRBV7-9 and TRBJ2-6, is DTGVSQNPRHKITKRGQNVTFRCDPISEHNRLYWYRQTLGQGPEFLTYFQNEAQLEKSRLLSDRFSAERPKGSFSTLEIQRTEQGDSAMYLCASTREGEASGANVLTFGAGSRLTVL.

V usage is TRBV7-2 and J usage is TRBJ2-5; weak D call: TRBD2 (6 bases). The CDR3 covers 14 residues. V shed 9 bases and J shed 9 bases, with 23 bases lying between them. The germline V gene encodes CDR1 SGHTA and CDR2 FQGNSA. CDR3 coding DNA: TGTGCCAGAAAACCAGGGAGTAGCGGAGGGGCCCAGTACTTC. Its protein is CARKPGSSGGAQYF.

The CDR3 bases are TGCGCCAGCAGCCCGGGGACAGGGAATCTTTACCAAGAGACCCAGTACTTC. This gives the protein CASSPGTGNLYQETQYF. The rearrangement links TRBV5-1 to TRBJ2-5, with 9 bases identical to TRBD1. After removal of 4 bases from V and 0 bases from J, the junction contained 10 bases not matched to a gene. The CDR3 is 17 residues long. Germline-derived CDR1 and CDR2 are SGHRS and YFSETQ.

This chain uses TRBV4-1 with TRBJ1-5; 7 bases are a match to TRBD1. Germline V lookup: CDR1 MGHRA, CDR2 YSYEKL. The CDR3 has 17 amino acids. V dropped 0 bases and J dropped 2; count of bases not matched to a gene: 7. This CDR3 reads CASSQEGRGGRNQPQHF. DNA for the CDR3: TGCGCCAGCAGCCAAGAGGGCAGGGGGGGCCGCAATCAGCCCCAGCATTTT.